This T cell receptor (beta chain) was captured in a study of cytomegalovirus exposure and HLA in healthy donors. It was with 60 Vbeta and 13 Jbeta primers that the PCR ran. Profiling relied on immunoSEQ multiplex PCR, and the TCRdb table lists in-frame clones only, not all of them. This sample carries approximately 98,000 clones, approximately 79% of them seen once, and the ten largest clones take about 1.8%. CDR3 length: 18 amino acids. Losses at the gene ends were 0 bases for V and 4 bases for J; bases not matched to a gene: 12. The germline V gene has CDR1 LGHNA and CDR2 YSLEER. The chain recombines TRBV4-3 with TRBJ2-7, with TRBD2 matching over 10 bases. The TCR originated in a male donor in good health and CMV-seronegative. The sample consisted of PBMCs. This CDR3 is CASSQDRGLAGVFYEQYF. The CDR3 nucleotides read TGCGCCAGCAGCCAAGATCGGGGCCTAGCGGGAGTCTTTTACGAGCAGTACTTC.